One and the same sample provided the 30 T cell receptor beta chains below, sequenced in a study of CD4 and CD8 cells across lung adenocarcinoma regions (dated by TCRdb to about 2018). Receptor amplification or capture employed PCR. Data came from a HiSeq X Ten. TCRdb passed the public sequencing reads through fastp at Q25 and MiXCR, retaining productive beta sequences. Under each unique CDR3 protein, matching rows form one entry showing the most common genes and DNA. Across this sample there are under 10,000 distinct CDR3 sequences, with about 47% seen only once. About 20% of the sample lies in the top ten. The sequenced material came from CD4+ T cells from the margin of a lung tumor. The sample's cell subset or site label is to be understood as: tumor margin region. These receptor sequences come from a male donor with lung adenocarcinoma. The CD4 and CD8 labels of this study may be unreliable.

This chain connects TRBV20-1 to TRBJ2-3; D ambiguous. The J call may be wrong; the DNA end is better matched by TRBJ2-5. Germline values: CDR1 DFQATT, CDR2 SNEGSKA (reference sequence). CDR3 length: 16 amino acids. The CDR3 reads CSADSGWEKARETQYF. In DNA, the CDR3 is TGCAGTGCCGATTCCGGCTGGGAAAAAGCCCGGGAGACCCAGTACTTC.

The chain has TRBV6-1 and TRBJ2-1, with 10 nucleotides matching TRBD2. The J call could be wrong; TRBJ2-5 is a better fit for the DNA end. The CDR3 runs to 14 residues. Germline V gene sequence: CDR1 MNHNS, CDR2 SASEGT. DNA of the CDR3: TGTGCCAGCTCAGCGGGAGGGCCATGGGAGACCCAGTACTTC. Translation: CASSAGGPWETQYF.

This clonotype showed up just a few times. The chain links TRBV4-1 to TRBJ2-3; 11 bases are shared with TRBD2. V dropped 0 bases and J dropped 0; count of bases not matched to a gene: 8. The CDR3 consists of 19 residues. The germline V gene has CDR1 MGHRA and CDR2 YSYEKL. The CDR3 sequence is CASSQDSSGGAVSTDTQYF. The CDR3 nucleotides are TGCGCCAGCAGCCAAGATAGTAGCGGGGGGGCTGTAAGCACAGATACGCAGTATTTT.

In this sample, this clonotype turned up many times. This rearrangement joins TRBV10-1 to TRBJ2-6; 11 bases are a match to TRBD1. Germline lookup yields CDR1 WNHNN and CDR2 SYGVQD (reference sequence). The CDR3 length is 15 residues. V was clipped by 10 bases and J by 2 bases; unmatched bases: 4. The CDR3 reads CATRTGGTGANVLTF. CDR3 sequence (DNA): TGCGCCACCAGGACAGGGGGCACTGGGGCCAACGTCCTGACTTTC.

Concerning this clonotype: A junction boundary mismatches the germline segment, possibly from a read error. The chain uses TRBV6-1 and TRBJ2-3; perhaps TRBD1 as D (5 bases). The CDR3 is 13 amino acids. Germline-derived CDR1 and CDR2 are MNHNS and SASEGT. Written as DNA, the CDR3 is TGTGCCAGCAGAGAAGGGGCTTTGGATACGCAGTATTTT. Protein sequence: CASREGALDTQYF.

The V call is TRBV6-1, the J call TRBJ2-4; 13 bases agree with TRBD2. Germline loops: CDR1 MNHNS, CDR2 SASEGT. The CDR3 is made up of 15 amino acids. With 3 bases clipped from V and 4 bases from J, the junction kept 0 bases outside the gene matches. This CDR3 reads CASSETSGGKNIQYF. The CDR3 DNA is TGTGCCAGCAGTGAGACTAGCGGGGGGAAAAACATTCAGTACTTC.

The CDR3 is CASSLWGQLQETQYF. The CDR3 DNA reads as TGTGCCAGCAGTTTGTGGGGACAGCTCCAAGAGACCCAGTACTTC. This chain links TRBV6-2 or TRBV6-3 with TRBJ2-5, with 7 bases lining up with TRBD1. Germline trimming cut 4 bases from V and 1 base from J; bases unmatched to any gene: 6. The CDR3 loop spans 15 amino acids. Looked up from germline, CDR1 is MNHEY and CDR2 is SVGEGT.

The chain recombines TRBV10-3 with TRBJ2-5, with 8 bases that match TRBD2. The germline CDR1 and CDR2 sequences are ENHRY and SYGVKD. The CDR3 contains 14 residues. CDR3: CAGSGGLDQETQYF. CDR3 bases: TGTGCGGGGAGCGGGGGCCTTGACCAAGAGACCCAGTACTTC.

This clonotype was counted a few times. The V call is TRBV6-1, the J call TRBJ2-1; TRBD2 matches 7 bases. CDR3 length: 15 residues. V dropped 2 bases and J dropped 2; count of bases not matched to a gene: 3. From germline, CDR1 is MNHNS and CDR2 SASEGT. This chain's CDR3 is CASSEWLAAYNEQFF. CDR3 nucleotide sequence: TGTGCCAGCAGTGAATGGCTAGCGGCCTACAATGAGCAGTTCTTC.

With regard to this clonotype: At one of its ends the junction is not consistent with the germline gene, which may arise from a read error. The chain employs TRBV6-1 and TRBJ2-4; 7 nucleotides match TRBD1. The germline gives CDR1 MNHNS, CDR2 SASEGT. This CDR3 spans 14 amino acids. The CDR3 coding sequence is TGTGGCAGCAGGGGGTTGGGAGCCAAAGATACGCAGTACTTC. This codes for CGSRGLGAKDTQYF.

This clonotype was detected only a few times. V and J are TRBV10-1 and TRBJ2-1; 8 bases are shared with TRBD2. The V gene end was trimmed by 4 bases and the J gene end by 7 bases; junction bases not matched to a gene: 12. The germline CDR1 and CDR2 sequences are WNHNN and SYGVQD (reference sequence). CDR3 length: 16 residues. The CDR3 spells CASSGFSGSLSNEQFF. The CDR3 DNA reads TGCGCCAGCAGTGGGTTCAGCGGGAGCCTTTCTAATGAGCAGTTCTTC.

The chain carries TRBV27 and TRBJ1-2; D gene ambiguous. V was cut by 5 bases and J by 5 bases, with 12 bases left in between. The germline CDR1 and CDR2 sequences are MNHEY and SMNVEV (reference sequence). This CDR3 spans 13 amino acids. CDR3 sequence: CASSPDGLYGYTF. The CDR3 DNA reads TGTGCCAGCAGTCCTGACGGACTATATGGCTACACCTTC.

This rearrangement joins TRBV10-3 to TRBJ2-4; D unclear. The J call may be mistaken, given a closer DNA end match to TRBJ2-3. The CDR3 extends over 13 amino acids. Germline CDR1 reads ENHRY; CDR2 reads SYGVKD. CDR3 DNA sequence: TGTGCCATCAGGCGGCAAGCCGAAAACACGCAGTATTTT. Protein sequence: CAIRRQAENTQYF.

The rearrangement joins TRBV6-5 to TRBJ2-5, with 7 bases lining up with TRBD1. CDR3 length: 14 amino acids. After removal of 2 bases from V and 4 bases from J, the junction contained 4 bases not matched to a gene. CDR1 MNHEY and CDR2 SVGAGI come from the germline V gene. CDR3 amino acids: CASSYARGRETQYF. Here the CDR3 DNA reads TGTGCCAGCAGTTACGCGAGGGGGCGAGAGACCCAGTACTTC.

DNA for the CDR3: TGTGCCAGCAGTTTCTGGGGCAGTCAAGAGACCCAGTACTTC. It specifies CASSFWGSQETQYF. The chain employs TRBV6-5 and TRBJ2-5; D perhaps matches TRBD1 (5 bases). CDR1 is MNHEY and CDR2 is SVGAGI in the germline V gene. CDR3 length equals 14 residues. Between the trimmed V and J ends, which lost 4 bases and 2 bases, there was a span of 11 bases.

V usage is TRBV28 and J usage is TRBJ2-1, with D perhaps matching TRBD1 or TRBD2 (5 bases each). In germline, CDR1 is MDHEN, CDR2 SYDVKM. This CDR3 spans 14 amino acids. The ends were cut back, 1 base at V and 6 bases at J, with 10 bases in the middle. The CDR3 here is CASSLSGPVNEQFF. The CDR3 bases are TGTGCCAGCAGTTTATCGGGACCAGTCAATGAGCAGTTCTTC.

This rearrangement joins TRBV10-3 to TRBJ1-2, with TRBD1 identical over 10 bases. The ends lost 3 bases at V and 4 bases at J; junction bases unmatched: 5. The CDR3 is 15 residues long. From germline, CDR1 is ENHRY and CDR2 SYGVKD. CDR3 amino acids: CAISDRDRGTYGYTF. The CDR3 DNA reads TGTGCCATCAGTGACCGGGACAGGGGAACCTATGGCTACACCTTC.

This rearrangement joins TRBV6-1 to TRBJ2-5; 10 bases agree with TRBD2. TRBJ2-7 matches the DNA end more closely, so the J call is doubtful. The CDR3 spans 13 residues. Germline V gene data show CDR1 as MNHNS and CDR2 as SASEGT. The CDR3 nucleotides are TGTGCCAGCGGTCCAGCGGGGGGGTACGAGCAGTACTTC. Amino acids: CASGPAGGYEQYF.

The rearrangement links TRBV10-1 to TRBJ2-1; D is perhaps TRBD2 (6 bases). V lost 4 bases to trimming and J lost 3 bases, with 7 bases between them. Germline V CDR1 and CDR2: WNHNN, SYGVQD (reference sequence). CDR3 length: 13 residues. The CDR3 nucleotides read TGCGCCAGCAGTGGCGGGAACTACAATGAGCAGTTCTTC. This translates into CASSGGNYNEQFF.

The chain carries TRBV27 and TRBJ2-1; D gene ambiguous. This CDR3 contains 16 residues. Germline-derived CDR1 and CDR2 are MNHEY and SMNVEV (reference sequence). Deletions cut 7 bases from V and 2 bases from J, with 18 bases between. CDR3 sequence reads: CASTGLSLTTYNEQFF. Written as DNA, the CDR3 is TGTGCCAGCACGGGCCTCTCCCTTACAACCTACAATGAGCAGTTCTTC.

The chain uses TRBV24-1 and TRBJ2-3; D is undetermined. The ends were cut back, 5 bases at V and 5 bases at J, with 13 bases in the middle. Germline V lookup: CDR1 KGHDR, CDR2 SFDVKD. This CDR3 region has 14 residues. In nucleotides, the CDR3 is TGTGCCACCAGTGCCTATGGTGGGGAAGATACGCAGTATTTT. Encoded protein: CATSAYGGEDTQYF.

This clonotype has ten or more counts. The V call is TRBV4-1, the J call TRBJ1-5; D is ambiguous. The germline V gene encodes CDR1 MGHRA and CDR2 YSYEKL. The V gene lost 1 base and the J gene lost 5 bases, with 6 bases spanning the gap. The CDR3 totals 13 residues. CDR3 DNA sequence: TGCGCCAGCAGCCAAGGGAGAGATCAGCCCCAGCATTTT. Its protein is CASSQGRDQPQHF.

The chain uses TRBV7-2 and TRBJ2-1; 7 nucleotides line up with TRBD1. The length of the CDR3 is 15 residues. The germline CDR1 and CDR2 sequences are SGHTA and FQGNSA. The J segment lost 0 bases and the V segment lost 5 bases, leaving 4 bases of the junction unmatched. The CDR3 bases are TGTGCCAGCAGCGGGGGACAGAGCTCCTACAATGAGCAGTTCTTC. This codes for CASSGGQSSYNEQFF.

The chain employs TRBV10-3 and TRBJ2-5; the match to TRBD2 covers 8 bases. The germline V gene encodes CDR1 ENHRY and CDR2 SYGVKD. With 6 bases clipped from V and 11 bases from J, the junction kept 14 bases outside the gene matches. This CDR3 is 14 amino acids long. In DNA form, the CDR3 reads TGTGCCATCAGAACACAGGGCGGCACGGGAGGGCAGTACTTC. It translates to CAIRTQGGTGGQYF.

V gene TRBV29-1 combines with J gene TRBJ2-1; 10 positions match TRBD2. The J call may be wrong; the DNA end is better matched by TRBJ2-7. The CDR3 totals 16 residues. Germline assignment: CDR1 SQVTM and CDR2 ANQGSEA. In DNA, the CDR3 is TGCAGCGTTGAGGGAGGGTTAGCGGGAGGCTTTTACGAGCAGTACTTC. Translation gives CSVEGGLAGGFYEQYF.

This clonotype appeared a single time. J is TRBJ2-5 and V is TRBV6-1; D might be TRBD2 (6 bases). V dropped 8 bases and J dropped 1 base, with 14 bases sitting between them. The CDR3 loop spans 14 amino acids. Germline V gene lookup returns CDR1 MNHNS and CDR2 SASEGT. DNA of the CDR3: TGTGCCAGCCGGGACTCCTGGGGCCAAGAGACCCAGTACTTC. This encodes CASRDSWGQETQYF.

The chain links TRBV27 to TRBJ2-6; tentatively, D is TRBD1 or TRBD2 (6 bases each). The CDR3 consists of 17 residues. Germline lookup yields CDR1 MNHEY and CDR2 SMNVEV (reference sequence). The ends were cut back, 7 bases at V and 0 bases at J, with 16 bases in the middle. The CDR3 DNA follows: TGTGCCAGCAACCGGGGGCAGGTAAGCTCTGGGGCCAACGTCCTGACTTTC. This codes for CASNRGQVSSGANVLTF.

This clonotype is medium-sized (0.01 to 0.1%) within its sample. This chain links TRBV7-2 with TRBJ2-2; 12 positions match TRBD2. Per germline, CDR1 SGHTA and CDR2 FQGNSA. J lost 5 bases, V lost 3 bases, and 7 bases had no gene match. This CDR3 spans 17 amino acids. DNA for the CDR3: TGTGCCAGCAGCTTGTCTAGCGGGAGGGCTCGAACCGGGGAGCTGTTTTTT. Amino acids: CASSLSSGRARTGELFF.

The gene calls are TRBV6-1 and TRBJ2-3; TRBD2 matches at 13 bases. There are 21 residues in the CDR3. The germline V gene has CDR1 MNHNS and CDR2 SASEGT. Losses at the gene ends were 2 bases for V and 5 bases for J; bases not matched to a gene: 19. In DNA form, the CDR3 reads TGTGCCAGCAGTGAAACAGGACTAGCGGGAGTAAGAGGCAGATCGGGAGATACGCAGTATTTT. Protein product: CASSETGLAGVRGRSGDTQYF.

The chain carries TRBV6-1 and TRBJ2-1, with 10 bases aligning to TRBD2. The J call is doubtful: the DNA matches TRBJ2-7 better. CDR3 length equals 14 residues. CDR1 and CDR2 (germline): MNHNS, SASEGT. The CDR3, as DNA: TGTGCCAGCAGTGTTATAGCGGGGGGTTACGAGCAGTACTTC. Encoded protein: CASSVIAGGYEQYF.